The clone carrying this T cell receptor (beta chain) appeared many times. Its antigen is unknown. Synthesis of cDNA used 5'RACE (with 10-nucleotide random UMIs). One entry per CDR3 protein results from TCRdb running MiXCR on the 5' RACE reads. The repertoire holds approximately 36,000 distinct CDR3 sequences, with around 14% as singletons. Unsorted libraries were derived from 2 million PBMCs stored at -80 C. The data are from a study of neurological immune-mediated disorders. Overall study findings and caveats: Expanded clones shared no identical CDR3 amino acid sequences across subjects, which suggested private TCR-beta repertoires in all groups.

J was trimmed by 6 bases and V by 7 bases; bases with no gene match: 7. Germline V gene sequence: CDR1 MNHEY, CDR2 SVGAGI. This CDR3 has 13 amino acids. The sequencing input was PBMCs. The TCR sequence derives from a woman aged 45-65 years with HTLV-1-associated myelopathy (HAM/TSP). The J gene is TRBJ2-3, the V gene TRBV6-5, with 7 nucleotides matching TRBD1. CDR3 nucleotides: TGTGCCAGCAAGACAGGGCGGTTGGATACGCAGTATTTT. It specifies CASKTGRLDTQYF.